A selection of T cell receptor beta chains follows, all from one sample in a study of blood T cell repertoires in COVID-19. Assay used: immunoSEQ multiplex PCR; TCRdb lists only in-frame clones, some missing. This sample has about 180,000 clones; roughly 77% occur once, and the top ten carry approximately 10%. The sequenced sample consisted of peripheral blood. The receptors originated from a woman of 80 years or more with COVID-19, enrolled during active disease. Each CDR3 is given with its conserved first and last residue. The order of the fields is V gene, clone size, J gene, D gene, CDR3 protein, CDR3 DNA. D genes are given only for firm matches. The size field is filled for only some rows; it gives once, few, many or a size class.

V: TRBV18
size: .
J: TRBJ2-3
D: .
CDR3: CATPGLSTDTQYF
DNA: TGTGCCACCCCAGGGCTTAGCACAGATACGCAGTATTTT

V: TRBV5-6
size: .
J: TRBJ1-1
D: .
CDR3: CASSLLGVPNTEAFF
DNA: TGTGCCAGCAGCTTGCTCGGGGTGCCGAACACTGAAGCTTTCTTT

V: TRBV15
size: .
J: TRBJ2-7
D: TRBD1
CDR3: CATSKKMTGTGEQYF
DNA: TGTGCCACCAGCAAAAAGATGACAGGGACAGGCGAGCAGTACTTC

V: TRBV29-1
size: .
J: TRBJ1-2
D: TRBD1
CDR3: CSVRQGDGYGYTF
DNA: TGCAGCGTCCGCCAGGGGGATGGCTATGGCTACACCTTC

V: TRBV2
size: .
J: TRBJ2-1
D: TRBD2
CDR3: CASSALLAGGHNEQFF
DNA: TGTGCCAGCAGTGCCTTATTAGCGGGGGGCCACAATGAGCAGTTCTTC

V: TRBV2
size: .
J: TRBJ2-7
D: TRBD1
CDR3: CASRPTGGSHEQYF
DNA: TGTGCCAGCAGACCAACAGGGGGGTCGCACGAGCAGTACTTC

V: TRBV6-5
size: .
J: TRBJ1-6
D: .
CDR3: CASSQEGVFPLHF
DNA: TGTGCCAGCAGTCAGGAAGGGGTTTTCCCCCTCCACTTT

V: TRBV28
size: .
J: TRBJ1-2
D: .
CDR3: CASRYQGNYGYTF
DNA: TGTGCCAGCAGATACCAGGGTAACTATGGCTACACCTTC

V: TRBV20-1
size: .
J: TRBJ2-5
D: TRBD2
CDR3: CSASVAGVAETQYF
DNA: TGCAGTGCTAGTGTGGCGGGGGTGGCGGAGACCCAGTACTTC

V: TRBV11-3
size: once
J: TRBJ1-6
D: .
CDR3: CASSLGDRGGSPLHF
DNA: TGTGCCAGCAGCTTAGGTGACAGAGGGGGTTCACCCCTCCACTTT

V: TRBV5-4
size: few
J: TRBJ2-7
D: .
CDR3: CASSSKHSYEQYF
DNA: TGTGCCAGCAGCTCCAAACATTCCTACGAGCAGTACTTC